The next 7 T cell receptor beta chains were all read from a single sample in a study of T cells in women clearing cervical HPV infection. The protocol was immunoSEQ multiplex PCR, while the TCRdb copy is restricted to in-frame clones and leaves out a portion. The sample includes more than 30,000 clones. The sample taken for sequencing was blood buffy coat. The receptor source for this set is a woman aged 18 to 75 with a cervical HPV16 infection that either progressed to CIN3+ or cleared (not recorded which).

Regarding this clone: The CDR3 extends 3 residues past the end of the read, so its final part is completed from the germline J gene. V gene TRBV20-1 combines with J gene TRBJ1-2; 8 nucleotides align to TRBD1. The germline V gene has CDR1 DFQATT and CDR2 SNEGSKA (reference sequence). There are 14 residues in the CDR3. Partial CDR3 DNA: TGCAGTGCTCCTTCAGGGGGCCACCCAGGGGGC. Its translation is CSAPSGGHPGG. The full CDR3 reads CSAPSGGHPGGYTF.

Points on this clone: The CDR3 extends 3 residues past the end of the read, so its final part is completed from the germline J gene. V usage is TRBV19 and J usage is TRBJ2-3; 15 bases fit TRBD2. The CDR3 has 18 amino acids. The germline gives CDR1 LNHDA, CDR2 SQIVND (reference sequence). V shed 10 bases and J 4 bases; nucleotides not matched to a gene: 15. CDR3 DNA, as far as it was read: TGTGCCACCTCTTCGTCAGGGACTAGCGGGGGGAGGTCAGATACG. Its protein product is CATSSSGTSGGRSDT. In full, the CDR3 reads CATSSSGTSGGRSDTQYF. The full variable domain, rest sourced from reference TRBV19 and TRBJ2-3, is DGGITQSPKYLFRKEGQNVTLSCEQNLNHDAMYWYRQDPGQGLRLIYYSQIVNDFQKGDIAEGYSVSREKKESFPLTVTSAQKNPTAFYLCATSSSGTSGGRSDTQYFGPGTRLTVL.

Points on this clone: The CDR3 is cut off 3 residues early in the read; its end comes from the germline J gene. The V call is TRBV12-3 or TRBV12-4, the J call TRBJ2-2, with D possibly matching TRBD1 (6 bases). This CDR3 has 13 residues. Trimming took off 6 bases at V and 1 base at J, with 6 bases between the two ends. The CDR3 region is CASRQGNTGELFF. The part of the CDR3 DNA that was read is TGTGCCAGCAGACAGGGGAACACCGGGGAG.

The sequenced CDR3 bases are TGTGCCAGCAGCTTATCAAAATCACCC. Its translation is CASSLSKSP. The whole CDR3 region reads CASSLSKSPLHF. J is TRBJ1-6 and V is TRBV7-2; D is ambiguous. The sequence runs out 3 residues before the end of the CDR3; the remainder is reconstructed from the germline J gene. V lost 2 bases, J lost 10 bases, and 6 bases lay in between. Per the germline V gene, CDR1 is SGHTA and CDR2 is FQGNSA. This CDR3 has 12 residues.

The CDR3 protein is CASSQPPRADTQYF. CDR3 DNA, as far as it was read: TGTGCCAGCAGCCAGCCCCCGAGAGCGGATACG. The chain recombines TRBV6-2 or TRBV6-3 with TRBJ2-3; D gene uncertain. The read halts 3 residues ahead of the CDR3 end, with the missing end drawn from the germline J gene. The CDR3 is 14 amino acids. Germline values: CDR1 MNHEY, CDR2 SVGEGT. V was clipped by 6 bases and J by 6 bases, with 16 bases between them.

In regard to this clone: The CDR3 is cut off 3 residues early in the read; its end comes from the germline J gene. This chain links TRBV5-1 with TRBJ2-5; D might be TRBD2 (6 bases). The V end lost 3 bases, the J end lost 2 bases, and 14 bases lay between the germline ends. The CDR3 consists of 15 residues. Germline V gives CDR1 SGHRS, CDR2 YFSETQ. This chain's CDR3 is CASSSLAGSQETQYF. CDR3 DNA, as far as it was read: TGCGCCAGCAGCTCCCTGGCGGGGTCGCAAGAGACC.

Points on this clone: The CDR3 extends 3 residues past the end of the read, so its final part is completed from the germline J gene. V usage is TRBV29-1 and J usage is TRBJ1-1; possibly TRBD1 for D (5 bases). Trimming shortened V by 6 bases and J by 0 bases, and 11 bases separated the two germline ends. CDR1 and CDR2 from the germline V gene are SQVTM and ANQGSEA. The CDR3 spans 13 residues. The sequenced part of the CDR3 DNA is TGCAGCGTCGCGACAGACATGAACACTGAA. Amino acid sequence: CSVATDMNTE. The full CDR3 protein is CSVATDMNTEAFF.